This T cell receptor beta chain was profiled in a study of shared clonotypes between healthy human individuals. Overall study: Each donor contributed plates that comprised three CD4 naive, three CD4 memory, two CD8 naive and one CD8 memory.

Germline V gives CDR1 KGHSH, CDR2 LQKENI. This CDR3 spans 15 amino acids. The V end was cut by 3 bases, the J end by 2 bases, with 13 bases between. Assay: immunoSEQ multiplex PCR; the TCRdb copy retains only in-frame clones and omits some. Of about 1.5 million clones listed, 95% to 97% are singletons. The chain links TRBV18 to TRBJ1-2; D might be TRBD1 (5 bases). Sequencing was performed on naive CD4+ T cells sorted from blood. Subset indicated: CD45RA+ positively selected. The sequence came from a young man in good health. The CDR3 sequence: CASSPLDGANYGYTF. Written as DNA, the CDR3 is TGTGCCAGCTCACCGCTTGATGGGGCAAACTATGGCTACACCTTC.